The 13 T cell receptor beta chains below all came from one sample that was sequenced in a study of cytomegalovirus exposure and HLA in healthy donors. The PCR made use of 60 Vbeta and 13 Jbeta primers. The repertoire was sequenced with immunoSEQ multiplex PCR; TCRdb's copy has only in-frame clones and lacks some. The sample includes tens of thousands of clones, about 76% of them seen just once. Specimen: PBMCs. The origin of the receptors is a man between 50 and 59 years old in good health and CMV-seronegative.

Here the CDR3 reads CASSRQGNQPQHF. CDR3 coding DNA: TGTGCCAGCAGTCGACAGGGCAATCAGCCCCAGCATTTT. The chain couples TRBV6-5 to TRBJ1-5; D might be TRBD1 (6 bases). The CDR3 runs to 13 residues. V was pared by 5 bases and J by 2 bases, with 7 bases between. Germline lookup yields CDR1 MNHEY and CDR2 SVGAGI.

This clone turned up a few times. The genes are TRBV10-1 and TRBJ2-6; maybe TRBD1 (5 bases). Germline V gene data show CDR1 as WNHNN and CDR2 as SYGVQD (reference sequence). V lost 0 bases, J lost 4 bases, and 13 bases lay in between. The CDR3 extends over 17 amino acids. The CDR3 region is CASSESRMGQGANVLTF. CDR3 coding DNA: TGCGCCAGCAGTGAGTCACGAATGGGGCAAGGGGCCAACGTCCTGACTTTC.

This chain joins TRBV7-8 and TRBJ1-5; D not certain. This CDR3 is built from 14 residues. The germline gives CDR1 SGHVS, CDR2 FQNEAQ. Trimming removed 5 bases at V and 3 bases at J, with 11 bases between. The CDR3, as DNA: TGTGCCAGCAGCCCCAGACTTACCAATCAGCCCCAGCATTTT. Amino acids: CASSPRLTNQPQHF.

The chain is built from TRBV11-1 and TRBJ2-5; 7 nucleotides line up with TRBD1. Germline V gives CDR1 SGHAT, CDR2 FQDESV (reference sequence). CDR3 length equals 15 residues. After removal of 1 base from V and 5 bases from J, the junction contained 7 bases not matched to a gene. The CDR3 nucleotides are TGTGCCAGCAGCTTAGGACAGGGTGAGGGGGAGACCCAGTACTTC. Its protein is CASSLGQGEGETQYF.

The chain couples TRBV27 to TRBJ1-2, with no clear D. CDR3 length equals 16 residues. Trimming cost V 0 bases and J 4 bases, with 15 bases left between them. Germline V CDR1 and CDR2: MNHEY, SMNVEV (reference sequence). The DNA for the CDR3 is TGTGCCAGCAGTTTATCGAGGAGCAGATCATCCTATGGCTACACCTTC. The encoded protein is CASSLSRSRSSYGYTF.

This clone showed up just a few times. The V and J genes are TRBV30 and TRBJ2-2; 7 bases agree with TRBD1. J was trimmed by 4 bases and V by 8 bases; bases with no gene match: 7. The CDR3 has 13 amino acids. The germline CDR1 and CDR2 sequences are GTSNPN and SVGIG (reference sequence). The CDR3 sequence: CAGRTGTTGELFF. The DNA of the CDR3 is TGTGCCGGCAGGACAGGAACCACCGGGGAGCTGTTTTTT.

This rearrangement joins TRBV10-3 to TRBJ1-2; D is unclear. The ends were cut back, 4 bases at V and 8 bases at J, with 17 bases in the middle. From germline, CDR1 is ENHRY and CDR2 SYGVKD. The CDR3 is 14 residues long. The CDR3, as DNA: TGTGCCATCAGTGGCGGACTCCCTCGAGGCGGCTACACCTTC. It specifies CAISGGLPRGGYTF.

The chain couples TRBV6-4 to TRBJ2-2; D unresolved. Germline lookup yields CDR1 MRHNA and CDR2 SNTAGT. This CDR3 has 14 residues. V was clipped by 7 bases and J by 0 bases, with 9 bases between them. This CDR3 is CASKNSTNTGELFF. In DNA form, the CDR3 reads TGTGCCAGCAAGAACTCTACGAACACCGGGGAGCTGTTTTTT.

This rearrangement joins TRBV10-2 to TRBJ2-2; 8 bases agree with TRBD1. Germline CDR1 is WSHSY and CDR2 is SAAADI. The CDR3 totals 15 residues. The ends lost 6 bases at V and 4 bases at J; junction bases unmatched: 7. In nucleotides, the CDR3 is TGCGCCAGCAGGGCCGGGACAGGAGTCACCGGGGAGCTGTTTTTT. Protein sequence: CASRAGTGVTGELFF.

The rearrangement uses TRBV11-2 and TRBJ1-2, with D possibly being TRBD1 (5 bases). The CDR3 is 11 amino acids. The V end lost 8 bases, the J end lost 6 bases, and 10 bases lay between the germline ends. CDR1 is SGHAT and CDR2 is FQNNGV in the germline V gene. CDR3 in DNA: TGTGCCAGCCGGGCGGGGGATGGCTACACCTTC. It specifies CASRAGDGYTF.

This sequence joins TRBV4-2 and TRBJ2-6; 8 nucleotides match TRBD1. The germline V gene encodes CDR1 LGHNA and CDR2 YNFKEQ. The ends lost 1 base at V and 1 base at J; junction bases unmatched: 0. This CDR3 is 16 amino acids long. The chain's CDR3 is CASSQGQGSGANVLTF. CDR3 bases: TGTGCCAGCAGCCAAGGACAGGGGTCTGGGGCCAACGTCCTGACTTTC.

The rearrangement links TRBV7-2 to TRBJ2-1; 9 nucleotides line up with TRBD2. The CDR3 sequence is 16 residues long. Germline CDR1 SGHTA, CDR2 FQGNSA. The junction had 4 bases not matched to a gene; V was cut back by 0 bases and J by 4 bases. The CDR3 nucleotides are TGTGCCAGCAGCTTAGCCCCGGGACTAGCTTACAATGAGCAGTTCTTC. This codes for CASSLAPGLAYNEQFF.

V is TRBV15 and J is TRBJ1-4, with a weak D call TRBD1 (5 bases). The ends were cut back, 5 bases at V and 8 bases at J, with 18 bases in the middle. In germline, CDR1 is LNHNV, CDR2 YYDKDF (reference sequence). This CDR3 has 15 residues. CDR3 protein: CATSWDVGTGEKLFF. The CDR3 DNA is TGTGCCACCAGCTGGGATGTAGGGACTGGGGAAAAACTGTTTTTT.